This T cell receptor (beta chain) was profiled in a study of regulatory T cells in long-lasting Graves disease. The time point denotes: newly diagnosed GD, antithyroid drugs for less than 3 months. The TCR library was made from RNA extracted from PBMCs. Investigators prepared the TCR beta libraries by applying iRepertoire HTBI primers and Arm-PCR of CDR3 regions. TCRdb reprocessed the multiplex PCR reads via MiXCR and lists one record per CDR3 protein. This repertoire shows about 360,000 distinct CDR3 sequences, roughly 15% found once; its top ten account for 20% to 25%. Whole-study findings and limits: The persistent group shared 2,500 to 3,000 public clonotypes, more than the approximately 880 shared by new patients. Thyroid tissue was not sampled; only peripheral blood was.

Germline V gives CDR1 SGHRS, CDR2 YFSETQ. Trimming removed 4 bases from V and 5 bases from J, with 16 bases in between. This CDR3 comprises 14 residues. A word on this clonotype: Its antigen is still unknown.

These same data were also listed under a study on T cells in Graves' hyperthyroidism and ophthalmopathy.

The sequence was obtained from a woman younger than 35 with Graves disease. The V and J genes are TRBV5-1 and TRBJ2-7; D unresolved. Sample: peripheral blood mononuclear cells (PBMCs), taken at new diagnosis, from a patient treated with antithyroid drugs. CDR3 DNA sequence: TGCGCCAGCAGCGGCCGGCGGACGGGCAACGAGCAGTACTTC. Amino acids: CASSGRRTGNEQYF.